These T cell receptor beta chains were read from a single sample in a study of blood T cell repertoires in COVID-19. Some clones are missing from TCRdb's copy, which holds only in-frame ones; the method was immunoSEQ multiplex PCR. The data contain approximately 350,000 clones, around four fifths of them seen just once; the ten biggest clones take up almost 3%. Specimen: peripheral blood. All receptors come from a man younger than 45 with active or convalescent COVID-19. Both conserved end residues are part of each CDR3. D genes are given only for firm matches. Clone size is shown for a subset of rows, as once, few, many or a class of expanded clone.

D	J	size	V	CDR3	DNA
NA	TRBJ2-5	NA	TRBV7-8	CASSLVGGQETQYF	TGTGCCAGCAGCTTAGTAGGCGGCCAAGAGACCCAGTACTTC
NA	TRBJ1-3	NA	TRBV4-1	CASSQEGGGGNTIYF	TGCGCCAGCAGCCAAGAGGGGGGAGGTGGAAACACCATATATTTT
NA	TRBJ1-1	NA	TRBV3-1/TRBV3-2	CASRDEHLMNTEAFF	TGTGCCAGCCGCGATGAGCATCTCATGAACACTGAAGCTTTCTTT
TRBD1	TRBJ1-6	NA	TRBV5-6	CASSSLGDRDRSPLHF	TGTGCCAGCAGCTCGCTTGGGGACAGGGATCGTTCACCCCTCCACTTT
NA	TRBJ1-2	once	TRBV18	CASSGSTDYGYTF	TGTGCCAGCTCAGGTAGTACAGACTATGGCTACACCTTC
NA	TRBJ1-2	once	TRBV12-3/TRBV12-4	CASTTQRAGGYTF	TGTGCCAGCACTACCCAGAGGGCGGGGGGCTACACCTTC
TRBD2	TRBJ2-1	NA	TRBV6-5	CASSYGTRGFEQFF	TGTGCCAGCAGTTACGGGACTAGAGGCTTTGAGCAGTTCTTC
NA	TRBJ1-5	NA	TRBV6-5	CASEVSGGQPQHF	TGTGCCAGCGAGGTTTCCGGAGGTCAGCCCCAGCATTTT
NA	TRBJ2-7	NA	TRBV14	CASSQYRRGEQYF	TGTGCCAGCAGCCAATATCGACGGGGCGAGCAGTACTTC
TRBD1	TRBJ1-1	NA	TRBV19	CASSTGQGVIGNTEAFF	TGTGCCAGTAGTACGGGACAGGGGGTTATAGGAAACACTGAAGCTTTCTTT
TRBD1	TRBJ1-1	NA	TRBV7-2	CASSPQGTNTEAFF	TGTGCCAGCAGCCCACAGGGGACGAACACTGAAGCTTTCTTT
TRBD1	TRBJ1-1	few	TRBV7-6	CASSLAKGTGRNTEAFF	TGTGCCAGCAGCTTAGCCAAAGGGACAGGGAGGAACACTGAAGCTTTCTTT
NA	TRBJ1-3	NA	TRBV14	CASSQGRSSSIYF	TGTGCCAGCAGCCAAGGCAGGTCCTCTTCCATATATTTT
NA	TRBJ1-5	NA	TRBV19	CASSMVATGEGPQHF	TGTGCCAGTAGTATGGTGGCCACGGGAGAGGGGCCCCAGCATTTT
TRBD2	TRBJ2-7	NA	TRBV5-1	CASSFSGTSYEQYF	TGCGCCAGCAGCTTTTCCGGGACTAGCTACGAGCAGTACTTC
NA	TRBJ2-6	NA	TRBV5-6	CASSRRRLASGANVLTF	TGTGCCAGCAGCCGACGTAGACTGGCCTCTGGGGCCAACGTCCTGACTTTC
TRBD2	TRBJ2-3	NA	TRBV6-2/TRBV6-3	CASSYNPGLAEMGSTDTQYF	TGTGCCAGCAGTTACAACCCGGGACTAGCGGAGATGGGGAGCACAGATACGCAGTATTTT
TRBD2	TRBJ2-7	NA	TRBV7-2	CASRLAGAYEQYF	TGTGCCAGCCGACTAGCGGGAGCGTACGAGCAGTACTTC
TRBD2	TRBJ2-7	NA	TRBV5-1	CASGYTGGSSYEQYF	TGCGCCAGCGGCTACACGGGAGGGAGCTCCTACGAGCAGTACTTC
NA	TRBJ2-7	NA	TRBV11-3	CASSFGGGYEQYF	TGTGCCAGCAGCTTTGGGGGCGGGTACGAGCAGTACTTC
NA	TRBJ2-6	NA	TRBV10-1	CASGYREGVANVLTF	TGCGCCAGCGGCTACAGGGAAGGTGTAGCCAACGTCCTGACTTTC
TRBD1	TRBJ2-2	NA	TRBV28	CAISEPGGANTGELFF	TGTGCCATTTCCGAGCCAGGGGGCGCGAACACCGGGGAGCTGTTTTTT
NA	TRBJ1-6	NA	TRBV19	CASSIQGNSPLHF	TGTGCCAGTAGTATACAGGGGAATTCACCCCTCCACTTT
TRBD1	TRBJ1-4	NA	TRBV4-2	CASSQRSGGGEKLFF	TGTGCCAGCAGCCAAAGATCAGGGGGCGGTGAAAAACTGTTTTTT
NA	TRBJ1-1	NA	TRBV5-1	CASSLGERSEAFF	TGCGCCAGCAGCTTAGGGGAAAGGAGTGAAGCTTTCTTT
TRBD1	TRBJ2-7	few	TRBV5-4	CASSRDREGEQYF	TGTGCCAGCAGCCGGGACAGGGAGGGGGAGCAGTACTTC
TRBD2	TRBJ2-2	once	TRBV4-3	CASSHTSGDVTGELFF	TGCGCCAGCAGCCATACTAGCGGTGACGTTACCGGGGAGCTGTTTTTT
TRBD1	TRBJ1-4	NA	TRBV5-6	CASSYGQGVYEKLFF	TGTGCCAGCAGCTACGGACAGGGTGTGTATGAAAAACTGTTTTTT
TRBD2	TRBJ2-1	NA	TRBV11-3	CASSPGPTSLGSYNEQFF	TGTGCCAGCAGCCCGGGCCCGACTAGCCTCGGTTCCTACAATGAGCAGTTCTTC
NA	TRBJ2-4	NA	TRBV19	CASSMAGQAKNIQYF	TGTGCCAGTAGTATGGCGGGGCAAGCCAAAAACATTCAGTACTTC
NA	TRBJ1-4	NA	TRBV30	CAWSNGGGNEKLFF	TGTGCCTGGAGTAACGGGGGAGGAAATGAAAAACTGTTTTTT
NA	TRBJ1-4	NA	TRBV19	CASTPRPATNEKLFF	TGTGCCAGTACCCCGCGTCCTGCAACTAATGAAAAACTGTTTTTT
NA	TRBJ2-5	NA	TRBV7-3	CASSPGPTGQETQYF	TGTGCCAGCAGCCCCGGACCTACAGGTCAAGAGACCCAGTACTTC
TRBD1	TRBJ2-1	NA	TRBV4-3	CASSQGPGQGANEQFF	TGCGCCAGCAGCCAAGGACCGGGACAGGGGGCCAATGAGCAGTTCTTC
NA	TRBJ2-1	NA	TRBV6-2/TRBV6-3	CASSYGRYEQFF	TGTGCCAGCAGTTACGGGCGATATGAGCAGTTCTTC
TRBD1	TRBJ2-7	NA	TRBV28	CASSPTPFRDRVLWGQYF	TGTGCCAGCAGTCCAACCCCCTTCCGGGACAGGGTCCTTTGGGGGCAGTACTTC
TRBD2	TRBJ2-1	NA	TRBV7-8	CASSLALAGEDEQFF	TGTGCCAGCAGCTTAGCTCTAGCGGGAGAGGATGAGCAGTTCTTC
NA	TRBJ2-1	NA	TRBV7-9	CASSLRGSEQFF	TGTGCCAGCAGCTTACGTGGGAGTGAGCAGTTCTTC
TRBD1	TRBJ2-3	NA	TRBV5-1	CASSVGQGNRDTQYF	TGCGCCAGCAGCGTGGGACAGGGAAATAGAGATACGCAGTATTTT
TRBD1	TRBJ1-4	NA	TRBV20-1	CSASTGDGEKLFF	TGCAGTGCTAGTACAGGGGATGGTGAAAAACTGTTTTTT
NA	TRBJ1-4	NA	TRBV9	CASSVSLGEKLFF	TGTGCCAGCAGCGTATCCCTAGGTGAAAAACTGTTTTTT
NA	TRBJ2-3	few	TRBV19	CASSKFGSTDTQYF	TGTGCCAGTAGTAAGTTCGGGAGCACAGATACGCAGTATTTT
TRBD2	TRBJ2-7	NA	TRBV5-4	CASSLEWEGRNEQYF	TGTGCCAGCAGCTTGGAGTGGGAGGGCCGTAACGAGCAGTACTTC
TRBD1	TRBJ1-1	NA	TRBV28	CASSRDRGRWDTEAFF	TGTGCCAGCAGCCGGGACAGGGGGCGATGGGACACTGAAGCTTTCTTT